The clone carrying this T cell receptor (beta chain) was observed a few times. Authors' methods: Estimated nucleated cell counts came from reference gene primer amplification. Assay: immunoSEQ multiplex PCR; the TCRdb copy retains only in-frame clones and omits some. V and J calls and clone size come straight from that table; D and trimming were deduced from the DNA. Of 200,000 to 250,000 clones listed, approximately 84% were seen once; the top ten hold approximately 8%. CDR1 is MDHEN and CDR2 is SYDVKM in the germline V gene. CDR3 length: 15 residues. Trimming took 6 bases from V and 2 from J, leaving 14 bases between them. The data stem from a study of blood T cell repertoires in COVID-19. Across the whole study: There were acute and convalescent COVID-19 samples, and they came from the United States, Italy and Spain. The analysed material was cDNA or gDNA that came from T cells, B-cell-depleted T cells, or PBMCs.

The V call is TRBV28, the J call TRBJ1-5; perhaps TRBD1 as D (6 bases). This receptor was identified in a woman aged 45 to 65 with active or convalescent COVID-19. The sequencing sample was made of peripheral blood. CDR3 DNA: TGTGCCAGCAGACAGACAGGATATGGCAATCAGCCCCAGCATTTT. Translated, it gives CASRQTGYGNQPQHF.